The text below deals with one T cell receptor beta chain. Its antigen is currently unknown. These data are taken from a study of blood T cells in healthy people across ages. General study findings and limits: Higher diversity and more naive CD4+ cells were features of long-lived donors, compared to aged donors.

V lost 1 base, J lost 5 bases, and 7 bases lay in between. CDR3 size: 13 residues. Germline V gene sequence: CDR1 PRHDT, CDR2 FYEKMQ (reference sequence). Through a sample-barcoded 5' primer and a J-beta primer mix, a second PCR was run for roughly 7 to 11 cycles. The authors tagged each cDNA molecule using a template-switch adaptor with 12 random nucleotides. A single record per CDR3 protein comes from TCRdb applying MiXCR to the 5' RACE reads. The table has 630,000 or so distinct CDR3 sequences, 32% seen once. The J gene is TRBJ2-3, the V gene TRBV13, with D unclear. Sample: blood. This receptor was taken from a woman at least 80 years old in good health. The CDR3 DNA reads TGTGCCAGCAGCTTAGTTGTCCGAGATACGCAGTATTTT. This translates into CASSLVVRDTQYF.